Sequencing of this T cell receptor beta chain was carried out in a study of shared clonotypes between healthy human individuals. The overall study: The donor group consisted of a couple of women and a few men, aged 18 to 49. Donors had three CD4 naive, three CD4 memory, two CD8 naive and one CD8 memory plate apiece. Study-wide results and limits: The study sampled only blood, and tissue repertoires likely differ. Sharing across four donors was seen in around 5.1% of naive CD4 clonotypes.

Sequenced by immunoSEQ multiplex PCR; TCRdb stores in-frame clones only, minus some. In the table there are 650,000 to 750,000 clones, about three quarters of which are singletons. In the case of this clone: The antigen is unknown.

V shed 3 bases and J shed 4 bases, with 12 bases lying between them. In germline, CDR1 is ENHRY, CDR2 SYGVKD. The CDR3 runs 14 residues. Sequencing input: memory CD4+ T cells sorted from blood. Stated subset: CD45RA-negative fraction. This sequence joins TRBV10-3 and TRBJ1-2; possible D gene TRBD1, 6 bases. This TCR derives from a woman aged 25 to 39 in good health. CDR3 amino acids: CAISETGPGYGYTF. Here the CDR3 DNA reads TGTGCCATCAGTGAAACAGGGCCGGGCTATGGCTACACCTTC.